The next 4 T cell receptor beta chains were all read from a single sample in a study of blood T cell repertoires in COVID-19. The data were produced by immunoSEQ multiplex PCR, yet TCRdb's version contains in-frame clones alone and is incomplete. This table holds tens of thousands of clones, approximately 92% found once. Sequences were obtained from peripheral blood. The origin of the receptors is a woman older than 75 with acute or convalescent COVID-19.

The sample holds one count of this clone. J is TRBJ2-3 and V is TRBV15, with a possible D match to TRBD1 (5 bases). The CDR3 covers 13 residues. Trimming removed 3 bases at V and 6 bases at J, with 10 bases between. Germline V CDR1 and CDR2: LNHNV, YYDKDF (reference sequence). The DNA for the CDR3 is TGTGCCACCAGCAGGGTAGGGGCGGATACGCAGTATTTT. This codes for CATSRVGADTQYF.

V and J are TRBV12-3 or TRBV12-4 and TRBJ1-2, with TRBD1 matching over 7 bases. The length of the CDR3 is 12 residues. The trim removed 5 bases at V and 9 bases at J, leaving 6 bases unmatched. In DNA, the CDR3 is TGTGCCAGCAGTACGGACAGGAGGAGCTACACCTTC. Its protein product is CASSTDRRSYTF.

The chain's CDR3 is CASSFKRGSGSEQFF. For the CDR3, the DNA is TGTGCCAGCAGCTTTAAGCGGGGTTCGGGGAGTGAGCAGTTCTTC. The chain couples TRBV13 to TRBJ2-1, with 7 bases aligning to TRBD2. Germline loops: CDR1 PRHDT, CDR2 FYEKMQ (reference sequence). With V trimmed by 3 bases and J by 9 bases, 11 bases remained unmatched. CDR3 length equals 15 residues. The full variable domain, with the rest looked up from reference TRBV13 and TRBJ2-1, is AAGVIQSPRHLIKEKRETATLKCYPIPRHDTVYWYQQGPGQDPQFLISFYEKMQSDKGSIPDRFSAQQFSDYHSELNMSSLELGDSALYFCASSFKRGSGSEQFFGPGTRLTVL.

This clone occurred once. This rearrangement joins TRBV5-1 to TRBJ2-3; D may be TRBD1 (6 bases). The CDR3 is 16 residues long. From germline, CDR1 is SGHRS and CDR2 YFSETQ. V was pared by 0 bases and J by 0 bases, with 11 bases between. Here the CDR3 reads CASSLASQGSTDTQYF. DNA for the CDR3: TGCGCCAGCAGCTTGGCCAGTCAGGGGAGCACAGATACGCAGTATTTT.